Shown below are 16 T cell receptor beta chains from a single sample sequenced in a study of cytomegalovirus exposure and HLA in healthy donors. Primers: 60 Vbeta forward and 13 Jbeta reverse. TCRdb keeps only in-frame clones here, not all; method: immunoSEQ multiplex PCR. The table shows under 200,000 clones, with roughly 80% occurring only once. Source material: PBMCs. The receptors stem from a woman in her forties or fifties in good health and CMV-seronegative.

This rearrangement joins TRBV7-9 to TRBJ1-4; the match to TRBD1 covers 9 bases. The CDR3 loop spans 16 amino acids. The trim removed 0 bases at V and 10 bases at J, leaving 9 bases unmatched. The germline V gene encodes CDR1 SEHNR and CDR2 FQNEAQ (reference sequence). The CDR3 DNA reads as TGTGCCAGCAGCTTAGCAATTGGGACAGGGATTTTAAAACTGTTTTTT. Protein product: CASSLAIGTGILKLFF. Full variable domain (rest looked up from reference TRBV7-9 and TRBJ1-4): DTGVSQNPRHKITKRGQNVTFRCDPISEHNRLYWYRQTLGQGPEFLTYFQNEAQLEKSRLLSDRFSAERPKGSFSTLEIQRTEQGDSAMYLCASSLAIGTGILKLFFGSGTQLSVL.

V usage is TRBV7-2 and J usage is TRBJ1-2; TRBD1 might be the D (5 bases). V lost 5 bases to trimming and J lost 8 bases, with 24 bases between them. Germline-derived CDR1 and CDR2 are SGHTA and FQGNSA. The length of the CDR3 is 16 residues. CDR3 in DNA: TGTGCCAGCAGCCCCCTTGGGGGGAATCCCTTTAGGGGCTACACCTTC. Translation gives CASSPLGGNPFRGYTF.

With regard to this clone: Other DNA sequences from this sample encode an identical CDR3 as well. The chain employs TRBV15 and TRBJ1-5, with D maybe TRBD1 (5 bases). The CDR3 consists of 14 residues. CDR1 LNHNV and CDR2 YYDKDF come from the germline V gene (reference sequence). The ends were cut back, 0 bases at V and 2 bases at J, with 5 bases in the middle. The CDR3 DNA follows: TGTGCCACCAGCAGAGAACAGGGCAATCAGCCCCAGCATTTT. This gives the protein CATSREQGNQPQHF.

This clone was counted only a few times. This chain joins TRBV7-2 and TRBJ1-6; D unresolved. Deletions cut 1 base from V and 8 bases from J, with 15 bases between. There are 16 residues in the CDR3. CDR1 SGHTA and CDR2 FQGNSA come from the germline V gene. This chain's CDR3 is CASSLDAGAGHSPLHF. DNA of the CDR3: TGTGCCAGCAGCTTAGACGCGGGCGCCGGCCATTCACCCCTCCACTTT.

This rearrangement joins TRBV18 to TRBJ1-3, with a weak D call TRBD1 (6 bases). CDR1 and CDR2 (germline): KGHSH, LQKENI. Trimming shortened V by 4 bases and J by 3 bases, and 16 bases separated the two germline ends. The CDR3 has 16 residues. The CDR3 protein is CASSLPTGLSGNTIYF. Here the CDR3 DNA reads TGTGCCAGCTCACTCCCGACAGGTTTGAGTGGAAACACCATATATTTT.

The chain combines TRBV6-1 with TRBJ2-7; TRBD1 agrees at 9 bases. The CDR3 runs to 15 residues. Germline CDR1 MNHNS, CDR2 SASEGT. V lost 6 bases, J lost 4 bases, and 10 bases stayed unmatched. This CDR3 reads CASRRDRDPLYEQYF. Written as DNA, the CDR3 is TGTGCCAGCAGAAGGGACAGGGACCCCTTATACGAGCAGTACTTC.

The V call is TRBV5-1, the J call TRBJ2-5, with 9 positions matching TRBD2. CDR1 SGHRS and CDR2 YFSETQ come from the germline V gene. The CDR3 covers 17 residues. The V segment lost 0 bases and the J segment 4 bases; nucleotides outside the gene matches: 10. CDR3 protein: CASSLAAAGGPPETQYF. Written as DNA, the CDR3 is TGCGCCAGCAGCTTGGCGGCCGCGGGGGGGCCTCCAGAGACCCAGTACTTC.

The V gene is TRBV10-3, the J gene TRBJ2-5, with TRBD2 matching 8 bases. From germline, CDR1 is ENHRY and CDR2 SYGVKD. The CDR3 loop spans 15 amino acids. V lost 6 bases to trimming and J lost 3 bases; unmatched junction nucleotides: 9. Written as DNA, the CDR3 is TGTGCCATCAGGCCCCATGGAGCGGGGGAAGAGACCCAGTACTTC. Encoded protein: CAIRPHGAGEETQYF.

V usage is TRBV28 and J usage is TRBJ1-4, with 9 positions matching TRBD1. The trim removed 4 bases at V and 8 bases at J, leaving 8 bases unmatched. Germline CDR1 reads MDHEN; CDR2 reads SYDVKM. This CDR3 is built from 15 residues. In nucleotides, the CDR3 is TGTGCCAGCAGTTCGGGGGGACAGGGAATAGAAAAACTGTTTTTT. It is translated as CASSSGGQGIEKLFF.

This clone was found once. The chain has TRBV18 and TRBJ2-7; tentative D call: TRBD1 (7 bases). The V gene lost 0 bases and the J gene lost 3 bases, with 15 bases spanning the gap. Germline CDR1 and CDR2: KGHSH and LQKENI. There are 16 residues in the CDR3. CDR3 nucleotide sequence: TGTGCCAGCTCACCACCGGGGACCAGGGGGGACTACGAGCAGTACTTC. Its protein is CASSPPGTRGDYEQYF.

V usage is TRBV14 and J usage is TRBJ2-5; TRBD2 matches at 10 bases. This CDR3 comprises 19 residues. V was clipped by 5 bases and J by 5 bases; unmatched bases: 20. Germline V gene sequence: CDR1 SGHDN, CDR2 FVKESK. The CDR3 here is CASSSLPERGGRMGETQYF. CDR3 bases: TGTGCCAGCAGCTCCCTTCCGGAGCGGGGGGGCCGGATGGGGGAGACCCAGTACTTC.

This clone showed up just once. The same CDR3 is also encoded by other DNA sequences in this sample. This chain joins TRBV4-2 and TRBJ2-5; 11 positions match TRBD1. The germline CDR1 and CDR2 sequences are LGHNA and YNFKEQ. V lost 3 bases to trimming and J lost 4 bases; unmatched junction nucleotides: 4. This CDR3 has 15 amino acids. The DNA of the CDR3 is TGTGCCAGCAGCCAGGCCGGGACAGGGGGAGAGACCCAGTACTTC. Translated, it gives CASSQAGTGGETQYF.

The J gene is TRBJ2-1, the V gene TRBV7-9, with TRBD2 matching 11 bases. Germline V lookup: CDR1 SEHNR, CDR2 FQNEAQ (reference sequence). The length of the CDR3 is 19 residues. V lost 1 base, J lost 1 base, and 9 bases stayed unmatched. The CDR3 DNA follows: TGTGCCAGCAGCTTAGGGGGTAGCGGGAGGGCCGGGTCCTACAATGAGCAGTTCTTC. It specifies CASSLGGSGRAGSYNEQFF.

This chain uses TRBV5-1 with TRBJ1-5, with 7 bases aligning to TRBD1. V lost 5 bases to trimming and J lost 7 bases; unmatched junction nucleotides: 6. The CDR3 sequence is 13 residues long. Germline V CDR1 and CDR2: SGHRS, YFSETQ. CDR3 DNA sequence: TGCGCCAGCAGTTTCACAGGGGACCAGCCCCAGCATTTT. It yields the protein CASSFTGDQPQHF.

This chain links TRBV7-9 with TRBJ1-6; 7 bases align to TRBD1. Germline CDR1 reads SEHNR; CDR2 reads FQNEAQ (reference sequence). V lost 5 bases, J lost 15 bases, and 10 bases stayed unmatched. The CDR3 is 13 residues long. CDR3 in DNA: TGTGCCAGCAGCAACTCACAGGGGTGGGTCCTCCACTTT. The encoded protein is CASSNSQGWVLHF. Together with reference TRBV7-9 and TRBJ1-6, the CDR3 gives the full variable domain: DTGVSQNPRHKITKRGQNVTFRCDPISEHNRLYWYRQTLGQGPEFLTYFQNEAQLEKSRLLSDRFSAERPKGSFSTLEIQRTEQGDSAMYLCASSNSQGWVLHFGNGTRLTVT.

V and J are TRBV2 and TRBJ2-5; D is possibly TRBD2 (5 bases). The end of the DNA aligns better with TRBJ2-7, so the J call may be wrong. The CDR3 length is 12 residues. Germline-derived CDR1 and CDR2 are SNHLY and FYNNEI. The CDR3 bases are TGTGCCAGCAGGAGGGAAAGCTACGAGCAGTACTTC. Amino acids: CASRRESYEQYF.